This entry features one T cell receptor (beta chain) sequence. Looked up from germline, CDR1 is DFQATT and CDR2 is SNEGSKA (reference sequence). The CDR3 length is 12 residues. This sample was taken from a study of T cells expressing NK-cell markers. Across the whole study: HCMV seropositivity characterized most of the eight sequenced donors, and seronegativity one.

TCRdb derives one entry per CDR3 protein from the 5' RACE reads, leaving out DNA. Here the sample table reports approximately 380,000 distinct CDR3 sequences. The rearrangement joins TRBV20-1 to TRBJ2-3; the TRBD2 assignment by TCRdb is unverifiable without DNA. The receptor was isolated from a man aged 18-69 years in good health. The sample consisted of blood T cells: a sorted CD56 or NKG2C T cell subset, CD4+ or CD8+ T cells, or bulk PBMC T cells (not recorded which). CDR3 protein: CSAPRVGDTQYF.